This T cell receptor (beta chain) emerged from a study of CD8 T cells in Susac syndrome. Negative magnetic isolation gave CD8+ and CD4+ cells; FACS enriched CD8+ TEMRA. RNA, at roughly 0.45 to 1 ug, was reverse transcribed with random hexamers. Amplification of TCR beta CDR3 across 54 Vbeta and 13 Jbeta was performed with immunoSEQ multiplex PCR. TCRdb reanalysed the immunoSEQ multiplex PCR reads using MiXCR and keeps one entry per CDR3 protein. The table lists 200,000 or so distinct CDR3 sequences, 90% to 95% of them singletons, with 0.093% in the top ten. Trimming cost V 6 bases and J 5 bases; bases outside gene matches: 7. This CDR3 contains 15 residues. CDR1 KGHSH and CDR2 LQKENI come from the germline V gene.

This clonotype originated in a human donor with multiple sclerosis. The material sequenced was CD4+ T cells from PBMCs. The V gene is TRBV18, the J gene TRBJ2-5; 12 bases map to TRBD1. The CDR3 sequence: CASSTGTGGLETQYF. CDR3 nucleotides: TGTGCCAGCTCTACCGGGACAGGGGGCCTGGAGACCCAGTACTTC. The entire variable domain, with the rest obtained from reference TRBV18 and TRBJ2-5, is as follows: NAGVMQNPRHLVRRRGQEARLRCSPMKGHSHVYWYRQLPEEGLKFMVYLQKENIIDESGMPKERFSAEFPKEGPSILRIQQVVRGDSAAYFCASSTGTGGLETQYFGPGTRLLVL.